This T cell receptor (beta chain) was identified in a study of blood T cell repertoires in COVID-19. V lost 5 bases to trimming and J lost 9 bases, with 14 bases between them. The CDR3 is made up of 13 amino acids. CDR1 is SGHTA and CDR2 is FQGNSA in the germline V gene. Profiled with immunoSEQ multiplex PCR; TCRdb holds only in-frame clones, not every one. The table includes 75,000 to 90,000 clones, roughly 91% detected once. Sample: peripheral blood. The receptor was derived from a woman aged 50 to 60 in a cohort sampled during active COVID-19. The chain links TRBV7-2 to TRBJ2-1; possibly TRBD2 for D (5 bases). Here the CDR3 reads CASSRPGGGEQFF. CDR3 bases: TGTGCCAGCAGCCGACCCGGCGGAGGTGAGCAGTTCTTC.